These 27 T cell receptor beta chains share one sample of origin, sequenced in a study of OX40 agonist ivuxolimab in advanced cancers. This table comes from immunoSEQ multiplex PCR, and its TCRdb copy is limited to in-frame clones, with some not included. The sample lists tens of thousands of clones, 91% occurring once. The input for sequencing was CD4+ or CD8+ T cells sorted from blood, taken in a trial of the OX40 agonist ivuxolimab. All receptors come from an adult with an advanced solid tumor such as melanoma, head and neck, liver or kidney cancer.

This clone is a singleton in its sample. This chain's CDR3 is CATRMTGGAYGYTF. CDR3 coding DNA: TGTGCCACCAGAATGACAGGGGGTGCCTATGGCTACACCTTC. The V and J genes are TRBV15 and TRBJ1-2; 9 bases map to TRBD1. The germline V gene has CDR1 LNHNV and CDR2 YYDKDF (reference sequence). The CDR3 loop spans 14 amino acids. V trimming: 6 bases; J trimming: 4 bases; junction bases outside the gene matches: 6.

V is TRBV5-5 and J is TRBJ2-5, with D tentatively TRBD2 (5 bases). This CDR3 is built from 13 residues. Trimming removed 5 bases at V and 5 bases at J, with 13 bases between. Looked up from germline, CDR1 is SGHKS and CDR2 is YYEKEE (reference sequence). The CDR3 sequence: CASRLAPGETQYF. DNA for the CDR3: TGTGCCAGCAGGCTAGCACCGGGCGAGACCCAGTACTTC.

The chain employs TRBV30 and TRBJ1-2; D not resolved. V was trimmed by 0 bases and J by 0 bases, leaving 5 bases between them. This CDR3 is 13 amino acids long. The germline V gene has CDR1 GTSNPN and CDR2 SVGIG (reference sequence). CDR3 region: CAWSVRANYGYTF. In DNA form, the CDR3 reads TGTGCCTGGAGTGTACGGGCTAACTATGGCTACACCTTC.

The chain recombines TRBV19 with TRBJ2-7, with 10 bases matching TRBD2. This CDR3 contains 15 residues. V lost 3 bases, J lost 3 bases, and 5 bases stayed unmatched. Germline CDR1 LNHDA, CDR2 SQIVND (reference sequence). CDR3 sequence reads: CASSIRTSGSYEQYF. The CDR3 nucleotides are TGTGCCAGTAGTATTCGGACTAGCGGAAGCTACGAGCAGTACTTC.

The CDR3 loop is CAIRPGQGPNTEAFF. The CDR3 nucleotides read TGTGCCATCAGACCGGGACAGGGCCCAAACACTGAAGCTTTCTTT. V usage is TRBV10-3 and J usage is TRBJ1-1, with 9 nucleotides matching TRBD1. Germline CDR1 ENHRY, CDR2 SYGVKD. The V segment lost 6 bases and the J segment 2 bases; nucleotides outside the gene matches: 7. The CDR3 extends over 15 amino acids.

The genes are TRBV25-1 and TRBJ2-3; 7 nucleotides line up with TRBD2. The CDR3 consists of 13 residues. V gave up 8 bases and J gave up 2 bases; unmatched junction bases: 4. Germline V gives CDR1 MGHDK, CDR2 SYGVNS. The CDR3: CASSAGYTDTQYF. DNA for the CDR3: TGTGCCAGCTCAGCGGGGTACACAGATACGCAGTATTTT.

The gene calls are TRBV6-4 and TRBJ2-2, with TRBD2 identical over 7 bases. Germline CDR1 is MRHNA and CDR2 is SNTAGT. This CDR3 has 14 residues. Trimming took 6 bases from V and 4 from J; bases not matched to a gene: 5. In DNA, the CDR3 is TGTGCCAGCAGCCAACTAGCGAGCACCGGGGAGCTGTTTTTT. Its translation is CASSQLASTGELFF.

This clone was seen a single time. The chain links TRBV9 to TRBJ2-1; 9 nucleotides align to TRBD2. The length of the CDR3 is 15 residues. CDR1 and CDR2 (germline): SGDLS, YYNGEE. Unmatched junction bases numbered 6, after V lost 4 bases and J lost 4 bases. The CDR3 protein is CASSPLAGAYNEQFF. CDR3 bases: TGTGCCAGCAGCCCGTTAGCGGGAGCGTACAATGAGCAGTTCTTC.

This clone was counted a single time. The chain joins TRBV4-2 to TRBJ2-1; D uncertain. V lost 2 bases and J 9 bases, leaving 8 bases between the germline ends. Germline-derived CDR1 and CDR2 are LGHNA and YNFKEQ. The CDR3 spans 12 residues. The CDR3 DNA reads TGTGCCAGCAGCCAACCTTCTATTGAGCAGTTCTTC. Its protein is CASSQPSIEQFF.

The genes are TRBV4-2 and TRBJ2-3; no clear D. Germline V gives CDR1 LGHNA, CDR2 YNFKEQ. Between the trimmed V and J ends, which lost 0 bases and 4 bases, there was a span of 14 bases. The CDR3 has 16 amino acids. CDR3 sequence: CASSQDLYRPSDTQYF. CDR3 nucleotides: TGTGCCAGCAGCCAAGATTTATACCGTCCATCAGATACGCAGTATTTT.

The chain carries TRBV5-4 and TRBJ1-6; no definite D call. The CDR3 sequence is 14 residues long. Germline CDR1 and CDR2: SGHNT and YYREEE (reference sequence). Trimming pared 3 bases from V and 2 bases from J, leaving 6 bases between. The CDR3 spells CASSYRTYNSPLHF. CDR3 DNA: TGTGCCAGCAGCTATAGGACCTATAATTCACCCCTCCACTTT.

This clone was recorded once. The chain employs TRBV7-2 and TRBJ2-2, with D possibly TRBD1 on 5 matching bases. Germline-derived CDR1 and CDR2 are SGHTA and FQGNSA. V lost 1 base to trimming and J lost 1 base, with 10 bases between them. This CDR3 is built from 16 residues. The CDR3 region has the DNA TGTGCCAGCAGCTTAGACAGGACGCAGAACACCGGGGAGCTGTTTTTT. Translated: CASSLDRTQNTGELFF.

The V and J genes are TRBV19 and TRBJ2-1; the D gene is possibly TRBD1 (6 bases). The CDR3 contains 13 residues. Germline V CDR1 and CDR2: LNHDA, SQIVND (reference sequence). Trimming removed 4 bases from V and 15 bases from J, with 19 bases in between. The CDR3 sequence: CASSKHLQGRRFF. CDR3 nucleotide sequence: TGTGCCAGTAGTAAACATCTCCAGGGGCGAAGGTTCTTC. Together with reference TRBV19 and TRBJ2-1, the CDR3 gives the full variable domain: DGGITQSPKYLFRKEGQNVTLSCEQNLNHDAMYWYRQDPGQGLRLIYYSQIVNDFQKGDIAEGYSVSREKKESFPLTVTSAQKNPTAFYLCASSKHLQGRRFFGPGTRLTVL.

The gene calls are TRBV25-1 and TRBJ2-1, with 7 nucleotides matching TRBD2. Per the germline V gene, CDR1 is MGHDK and CDR2 is SYGVNS. V gave up 8 bases and J gave up 11 bases; unmatched junction bases: 3. The CDR3 is 10 residues long. The CDR3 DNA is TGTGCCAGCCTAGCGGAAAAGCAGTTCTTC. Translation gives CASLAEKQFF.

V usage is TRBV6-1 and J usage is TRBJ1-6; D gene uncertain. Germline V gene sequence: CDR1 MNHNS, CDR2 SASEGT. The CDR3 runs to 13 residues. CDR3 sequence: CAGKGIDNSPLHF. The CDR3 nucleotides are TGTGCTGGGAAGGGTATAGATAATTCACCCCTCCACTTT.

This clone was counted a few times. The chain employs TRBV30 and TRBJ2-5; D is possibly TRBD1 (6 bases). In germline, CDR1 is GTSNPN, CDR2 SVGIG (reference sequence). Between the trimmed V and J ends, which lost 4 bases and 0 bases, there was a span of 9 bases. CDR3 length equals 13 residues. The CDR3 DNA is TGTGCCTGGACCGGGACAAACCAAGAGACCCAGTACTTC. Protein product: CAWTGTNQETQYF.

This clone was observed a few times. The V call is TRBV7-2, the J call TRBJ1-1; D is undetermined. This CDR3 is 13 amino acids long. Germline loops: CDR1 SGHTA, CDR2 FQGNSA. The germline V and J ends were trimmed by 5 bases and 6 bases, with 13 bases remaining between them. CDR3: CASSQLVGAEAFF. CDR3 sequence (DNA): TGTGCCAGCAGCCAACTCGTAGGCGCTGAAGCTTTCTTT.

This chain uses TRBV9 with TRBJ2-7; TRBD2 might be the D (6 bases). The CDR3 consists of 14 residues. The germline V gene has CDR1 SGDLS and CDR2 YYNGEE. V gave up 0 bases and J gave up 4 bases, with 11 bases separating them. The CDR3 nucleotides read TGTGCCAGCAGCGTAGGTAATAGCGGTTACGAGCAGTACTTC. Its protein product is CASSVGNSGYEQYF.

This clone appeared once. This chain links TRBV6-1 with TRBJ2-7; TRBD1 might be the D (6 bases). V dropped 7 bases and J dropped 6 bases, with 19 bases sitting between them. The CDR3 spans 14 residues. Germline V gene lookup returns CDR1 MNHNS and CDR2 SASEGT. CDR3 sequence (DNA): TGTGCCAGCACAAAGACCGGGACATTGAGCGAGCAGTACTTC. The encoded protein is CASTKTGTLSEQYF.

This rearrangement joins TRBV9 to TRBJ1-4; D gene ambiguous. The CDR3 covers 16 residues. CDR1 is SGDLS and CDR2 is YYNGEE in the germline V gene. The germline V and J ends were trimmed by 0 bases and 2 bases, with 11 bases remaining between them. The CDR3 DNA reads as TGTGCCAGCAGCGTAGGTGGAGCAAATACTAATGAAAAACTGTTTTTT. This sequence encodes CASSVGGANTNEKLFF.

The chain carries TRBV7-8 and TRBJ2-3; D is ambiguous. Per the germline V gene, CDR1 is SGHVS and CDR2 is FQNEAQ. This CDR3 contains 10 residues. Trimming cost V 4 bases and J 10 bases, with 6 bases left between them. Here the CDR3 reads CASSYNPQYF. The CDR3 nucleotides are TGTGCCAGCAGCTATAACCCGCAGTATTTT.

The chain uses TRBV28 and TRBJ1-5, with D perhaps TRBD1 (6 bases). Germline-derived CDR1 and CDR2 are MDHEN and SYDVKM. The CDR3 length is 11 residues. V was clipped by 10 bases and J by 12 bases, with 16 bases between them. The CDR3 nucleotides are TGTGCCACCACCGATACAGGGTTCCAGCATTTT. It codes for CATTDTGFQHF.

This chain connects TRBV6-5 to TRBJ1-4; D possibly corresponds to TRBD1 (5 bases). This CDR3 contains 15 residues. V shed 5 bases and J shed 0 bases, with 10 bases lying between them. CDR1 is MNHEY, CDR2 SVGAGI, per germline. The CDR3 here is CASSRDLSTNEKLFF. CDR3 coding DNA: TGTGCCAGCAGTAGGGACCTTTCAACTAATGAAAAACTGTTTTTT.

Turning to this clone: Here the CDR3 omits its conserved ending phenylalanine or tryptophan, so a read error is the likely source. Because the CDR3's place on the DNA is in doubt, the DNA is left out and the CDR3 is given as listed by TCRdb. This chain links TRBV18 with TRBJ2-7; no check of the table's D call, TRBD2, against the DNA was made. The CDR3 extends over 13 residues, inclusive of both ends. The germline gives CDR1 KGHSH, CDR2 LQKENI. CDR3 amino acids: CASSPPRMFAGEI.

The chain joins TRBV30 to TRBJ1-3, with 7 bases aligning to TRBD1. The CDR3 is 14 amino acids. Germline values: CDR1 GTSNPN, CDR2 SVGIG (reference sequence). V gave up 4 bases and J gave up 2 bases; unmatched junction bases: 5. The CDR3 nucleotides are TGTGCCTGGACCAACAGGGGTCCTGGAAACACCATATATTTT. Residues: CAWTNRGPGNTIYF.

This chain links TRBV9 with TRBJ2-1, with D possibly being TRBD2 (7 bases). Germline V gene sequence: CDR1 SGDLS, CDR2 YYNGEE. The CDR3 spans 16 residues. V lost 4 bases, J lost 2 bases, and 16 bases lay in between. The CDR3 nucleotides read TGTGCCAGCAGCCTCGTCCCGGGGGGCGCCTACAATGAGCAGTTCTTC. It yields the protein CASSLVPGGAYNEQFF.

This chain links TRBV6-1 with TRBJ2-7; D ambiguous. Trimming stripped 7 bases from V and 5 bases from J, with 9 bases between. This CDR3 comprises 11 residues. Germline CDR1 is MNHNS and CDR2 is SASEGT. The CDR3 coding sequence is TGTGCCAGCACCTCCCTCGACGAGCAGTACTTC. Translating it yields CASTSLDEQYF.